This TCR beta chain was profiled in a study of shared clonotypes between healthy human individuals. Findings and limits, study-wide: Expectations were that clonotype sharing among donors would be affected by sequencing depth. Tissues were not sampled, only blood, and their repertoires likely differ. A limitation of the genetic and exposure-history diversity represented arose from few donors.

V lost 5 bases, J lost 6 bases, and 7 bases stayed unmatched. Germline-derived CDR1 and CDR2 are MNHEY and SVGAGI. This CDR3 has 15 amino acids. Clones were sequenced by immunoSEQ multiplex PCR, and TCRdb holds only the in-frame ones, with some missing. The sample holds approximately 2.3 million clones, approximately 95% seen once. Donors, without exception, were Caucasian adults residing in Nashville, Tennessee. This clone was seen a single time. Its matching antigen is unknown. Source material: naive CD4+ T cells from PBMCs. Subset: CD45RA+ positively selected. The chain carries TRBV6-5 and TRBJ2-1; 10 nucleotides align to TRBD2. This TCR was sampled from a man younger than 35 in good health. Some clones in this sample may be carry-over from other donors' samples. The CDR3 DNA reads as TGTGCCAGCAGTCCTCCCGGGACTAGCGTCAATGAGCAGTTCTTC. Its translation is CASSPPGTSVNEQFF.